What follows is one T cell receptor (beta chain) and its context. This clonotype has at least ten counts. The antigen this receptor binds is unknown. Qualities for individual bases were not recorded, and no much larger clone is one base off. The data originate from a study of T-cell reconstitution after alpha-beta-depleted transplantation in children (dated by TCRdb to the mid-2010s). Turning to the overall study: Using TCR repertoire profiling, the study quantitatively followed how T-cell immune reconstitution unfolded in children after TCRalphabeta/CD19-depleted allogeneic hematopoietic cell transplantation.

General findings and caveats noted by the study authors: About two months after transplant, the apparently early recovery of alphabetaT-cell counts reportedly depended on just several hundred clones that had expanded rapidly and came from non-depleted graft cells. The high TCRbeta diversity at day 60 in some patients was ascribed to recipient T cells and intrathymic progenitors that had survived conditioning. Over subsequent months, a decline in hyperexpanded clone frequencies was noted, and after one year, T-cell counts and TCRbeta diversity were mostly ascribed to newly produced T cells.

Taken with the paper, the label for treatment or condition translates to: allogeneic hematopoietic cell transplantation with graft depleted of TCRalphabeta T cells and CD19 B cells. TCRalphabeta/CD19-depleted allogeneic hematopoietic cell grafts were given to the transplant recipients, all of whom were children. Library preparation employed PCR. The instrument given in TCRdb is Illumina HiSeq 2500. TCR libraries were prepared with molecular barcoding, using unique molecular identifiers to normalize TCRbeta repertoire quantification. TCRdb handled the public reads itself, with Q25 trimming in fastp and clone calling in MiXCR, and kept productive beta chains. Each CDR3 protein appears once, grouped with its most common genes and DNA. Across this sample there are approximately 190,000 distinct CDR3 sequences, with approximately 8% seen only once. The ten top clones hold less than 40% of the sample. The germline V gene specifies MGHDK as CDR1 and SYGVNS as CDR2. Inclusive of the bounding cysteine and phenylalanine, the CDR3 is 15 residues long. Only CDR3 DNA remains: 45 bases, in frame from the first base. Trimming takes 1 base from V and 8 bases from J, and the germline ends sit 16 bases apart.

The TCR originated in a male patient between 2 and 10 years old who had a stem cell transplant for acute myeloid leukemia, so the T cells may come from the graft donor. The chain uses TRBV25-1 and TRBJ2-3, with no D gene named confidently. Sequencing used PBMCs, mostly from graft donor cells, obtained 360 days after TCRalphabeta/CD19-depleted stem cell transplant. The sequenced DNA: TGTGCCAGCAGTGAATTTCGTGATGAGATGAGTACGCAGTATTTT. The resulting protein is CASSEFRDEMSTQYF.